This entry lists 2 T cell receptor beta chains sequenced from one sample in a study of cytomegalovirus exposure and HLA in healthy donors. The study ran its PCR with 60 Vbeta and 13 Jbeta primers. Produced via immunoSEQ multiplex PCR; TCRdb's table is partial and in-frame only. This table has about 140,000 clones, 80% appearing once. The sequencing input was PBMCs. These receptors originate from a man aged 50 or older in good health and CMV-seronegative.

This chain uses TRBV2 with TRBJ2-5, with 13 bases identical to TRBD2. The CDR3 is 18 residues long. V gave up 1 base and J gave up 5 bases; unmatched junction bases: 10. CDR1 is SNHLY and CDR2 is FYNNEI in the germline V gene. As DNA, the CDR3 is TGTGCCAGCAGTGAAGTCACTAGCGGGGGGGATTCCTGGGAGACCCAGTACTTC. It is translated as CASSEVTSGGDSWETQYF.

The chain links TRBV7-8 to TRBJ1-2, with 11 bases lining up with TRBD1. The V segment lost 1 base and the J segment 8 bases; nucleotides outside the gene matches: 9. CDR1 is SGHVS, CDR2 FQNEAQ, per germline. The CDR3 is 16 residues long. The CDR3 DNA is TGTGCCAGCAGCTTAGGAGGGACAGGGGGTGGTTGGGGCTACACCTTC. It yields the protein CASSLGGTGGGWGYTF.